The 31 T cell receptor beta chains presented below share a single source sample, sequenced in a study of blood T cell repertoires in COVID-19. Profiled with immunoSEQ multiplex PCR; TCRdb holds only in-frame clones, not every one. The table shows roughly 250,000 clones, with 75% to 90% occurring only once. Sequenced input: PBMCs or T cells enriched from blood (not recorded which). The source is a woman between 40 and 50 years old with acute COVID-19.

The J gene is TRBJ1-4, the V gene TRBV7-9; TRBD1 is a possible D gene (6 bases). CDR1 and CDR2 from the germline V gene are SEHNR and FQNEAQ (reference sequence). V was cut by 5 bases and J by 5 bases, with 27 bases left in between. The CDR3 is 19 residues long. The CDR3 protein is CASSRVLLTGPSINEKLFF. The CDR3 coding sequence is TGTGCCAGCAGCCGTGTACTCCTGACAGGTCCCTCCATAAATGAAAAACTGTTTTTT.

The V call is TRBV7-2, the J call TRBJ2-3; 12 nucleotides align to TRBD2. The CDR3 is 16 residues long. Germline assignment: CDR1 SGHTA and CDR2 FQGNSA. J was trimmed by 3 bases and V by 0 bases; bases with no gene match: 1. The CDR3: CASSLAGTSGTDTQYF. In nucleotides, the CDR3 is TGTGCCAGCAGCTTAGCGGGGACTAGCGGGACAGATACGCAGTATTTT.

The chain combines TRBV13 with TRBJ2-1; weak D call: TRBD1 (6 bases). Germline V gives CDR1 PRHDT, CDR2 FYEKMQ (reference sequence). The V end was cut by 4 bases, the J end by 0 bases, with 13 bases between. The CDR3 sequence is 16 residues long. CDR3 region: CASSSDSWSSYNEQFF. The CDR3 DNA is TGTGCCAGCAGCTCGGACAGTTGGAGCTCCTACAATGAGCAGTTCTTC.

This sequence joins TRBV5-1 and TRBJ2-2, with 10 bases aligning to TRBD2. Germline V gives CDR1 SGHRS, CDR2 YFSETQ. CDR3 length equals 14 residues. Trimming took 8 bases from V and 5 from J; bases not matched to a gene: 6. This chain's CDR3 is CASGASGRTGELFF. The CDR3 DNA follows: TGCGCCAGTGGGGCTAGCGGGAGAACCGGGGAGCTGTTTTTT.

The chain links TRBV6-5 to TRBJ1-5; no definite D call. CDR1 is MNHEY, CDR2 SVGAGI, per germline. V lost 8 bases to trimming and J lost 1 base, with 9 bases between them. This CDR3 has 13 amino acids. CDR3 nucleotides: TGTGCCAGCTCTGAGACAAGCAATCAGCCCCAGCATTTT. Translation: CASSETSNQPQHF.

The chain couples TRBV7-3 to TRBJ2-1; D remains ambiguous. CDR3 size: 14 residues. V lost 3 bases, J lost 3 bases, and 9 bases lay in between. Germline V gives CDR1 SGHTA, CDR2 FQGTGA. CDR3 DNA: TGTGCCAGCAGCTTCGCGCCCAACTACAATGAGCAGTTCTTC. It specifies CASSFAPNYNEQFF.

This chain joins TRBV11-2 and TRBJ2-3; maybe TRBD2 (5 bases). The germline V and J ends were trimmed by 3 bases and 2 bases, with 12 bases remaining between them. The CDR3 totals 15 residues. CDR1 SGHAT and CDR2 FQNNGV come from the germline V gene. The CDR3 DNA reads TGTGCCAGCAGCTTGGCACTAGGACTCACAGATACGCAGTATTTT. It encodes CASSLALGLTDTQYF.

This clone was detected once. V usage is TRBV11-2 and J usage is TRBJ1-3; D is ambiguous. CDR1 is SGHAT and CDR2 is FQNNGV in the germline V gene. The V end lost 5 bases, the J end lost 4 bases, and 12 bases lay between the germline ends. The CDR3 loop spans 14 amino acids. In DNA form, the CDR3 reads TGTGCCAGCAGCCAAGAAGCGGGCGGAAACACCATATATTTT. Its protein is CASSQEAGGNTIYF.

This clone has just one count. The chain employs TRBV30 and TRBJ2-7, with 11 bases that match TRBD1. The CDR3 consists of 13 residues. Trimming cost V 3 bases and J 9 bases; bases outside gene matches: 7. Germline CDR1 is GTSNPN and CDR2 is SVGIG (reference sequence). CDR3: CAWRTPGTGGQYF. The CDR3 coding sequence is TGTGCCTGGAGGACCCCCGGGACAGGGGGGCAGTACTTC.

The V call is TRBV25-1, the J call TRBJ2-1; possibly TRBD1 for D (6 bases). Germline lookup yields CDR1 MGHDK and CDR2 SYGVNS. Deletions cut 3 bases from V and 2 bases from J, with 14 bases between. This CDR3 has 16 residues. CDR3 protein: CASSDPGTITYNEQFF. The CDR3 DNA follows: TGTGCCAGCAGTGACCCCGGGACAATCACCTACAATGAGCAGTTCTTC.

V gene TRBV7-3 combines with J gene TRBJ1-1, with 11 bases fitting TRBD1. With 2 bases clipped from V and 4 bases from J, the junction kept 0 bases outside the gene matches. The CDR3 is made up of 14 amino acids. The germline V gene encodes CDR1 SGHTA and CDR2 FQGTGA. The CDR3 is CASSLGQGATEAFF. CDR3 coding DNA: TGTGCCAGCAGCTTAGGACAGGGGGCCACTGAAGCTTTCTTT.

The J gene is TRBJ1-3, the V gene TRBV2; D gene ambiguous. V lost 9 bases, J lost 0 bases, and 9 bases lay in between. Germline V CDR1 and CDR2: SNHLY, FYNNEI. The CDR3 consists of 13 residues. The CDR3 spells CASTPISGNTIYF. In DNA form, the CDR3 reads TGTGCCAGTACACCAATCTCTGGAAACACCATATATTTT.

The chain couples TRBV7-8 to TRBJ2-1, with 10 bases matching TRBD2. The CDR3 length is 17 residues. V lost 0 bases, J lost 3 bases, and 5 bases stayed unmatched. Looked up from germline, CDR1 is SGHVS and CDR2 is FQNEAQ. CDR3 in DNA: TGTGCCAGCAGCTTAGCAGGACTAGCGGAATACTACAATGAGCAGTTCTTC. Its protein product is CASSLAGLAEYYNEQFF.

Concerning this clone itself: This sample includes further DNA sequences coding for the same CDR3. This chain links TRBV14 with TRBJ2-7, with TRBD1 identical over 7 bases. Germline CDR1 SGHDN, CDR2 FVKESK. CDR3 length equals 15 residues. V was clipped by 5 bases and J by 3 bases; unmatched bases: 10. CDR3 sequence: CASSLRQGRSYEQYF. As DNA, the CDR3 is TGTGCCAGCAGCTTAAGACAGGGCCGAAGCTACGAGCAGTACTTC.

CDR3 nucleotide sequence: TGTGCCAGCAGCTCCGAAGCCCGGACTAGCGGGAGAGGGGAGACCCAGTACTTC. It translates to CASSSEARTSGRGETQYF. The chain couples TRBV7-9 to TRBJ2-5, with TRBD2 matching 13 bases. CDR1 is SEHNR, CDR2 FQNEAQ, per germline (reference sequence). The CDR3 extends over 18 amino acids. The trim removed 4 bases at V and 5 bases at J, leaving 13 bases unmatched. The variable domain in full, completed from reference TRBV7-9 and TRBJ2-5, reads DTGVSQNPRHKITKRGQNVTFRCDPISEHNRLYWYRQTLGQGPEFLTYFQNEAQLEKSRLLSDRFSAERPKGSFSTLEIQRTEQGDSAMYLCASSSEARTSGRGETQYFGPGTRLLVL.

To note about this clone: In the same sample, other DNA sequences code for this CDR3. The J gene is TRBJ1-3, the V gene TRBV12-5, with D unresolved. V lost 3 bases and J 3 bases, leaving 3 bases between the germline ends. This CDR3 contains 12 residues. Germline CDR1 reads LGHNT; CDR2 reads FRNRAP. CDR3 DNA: TGTGCTAGTGGTTTACTTGGAAACACCATATATTTT. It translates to CASGLLGNTIYF.

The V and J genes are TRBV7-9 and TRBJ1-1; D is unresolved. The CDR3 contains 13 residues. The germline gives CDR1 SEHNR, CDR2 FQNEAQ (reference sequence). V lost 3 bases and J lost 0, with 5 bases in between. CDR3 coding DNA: TGTGCCAGCAGCTTCCAGGTGAACACTGAAGCTTTCTTT. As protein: CASSFQVNTEAFF. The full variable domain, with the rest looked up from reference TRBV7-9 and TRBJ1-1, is DTGVSQNPRHKITKRGQNVTFRCDPISEHNRLYWYRQTLGQGPEFLTYFQNEAQLEKSRLLSDRFSAERPKGSFSTLEIQRTEQGDSAMYLCASSFQVNTEAFFGQGTRLTVV.

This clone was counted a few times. For the CDR3, the DNA is TGCAGTGCTAGTCGGCGGGAGTCCGGGGAGCTGTTTTTT. Translation: CSASRRESGELFF. The chain employs TRBV20-1 and TRBJ2-2; 7 bases align to TRBD2. V lost 3 bases to trimming and J lost 6 bases; unmatched junction nucleotides: 4. This CDR3 has 13 amino acids. Germline V CDR1 and CDR2: DFQATT, SNEGSKA (reference sequence).

The CDR3 is CASSQRIGQGAGEKLFF. The CDR3, as DNA: TGCGCCAGCAGCCAACGAATCGGACAGGGGGCAGGTGAAAAACTGTTTTTT. The chain links TRBV4-1 to TRBJ1-4, with 11 bases aligning to TRBD1. With 2 bases clipped from V and 7 bases from J, the junction kept 9 bases outside the gene matches. The CDR3 spans 17 residues. From germline, CDR1 is MGHRA and CDR2 YSYEKL.

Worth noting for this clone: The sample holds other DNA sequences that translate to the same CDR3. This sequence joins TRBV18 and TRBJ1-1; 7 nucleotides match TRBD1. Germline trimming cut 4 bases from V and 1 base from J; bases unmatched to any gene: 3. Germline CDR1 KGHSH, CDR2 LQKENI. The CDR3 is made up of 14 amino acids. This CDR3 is CASSQGQTNTEAFF. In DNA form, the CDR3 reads TGTGCCAGCTCACAGGGACAGACGAACACTGAAGCTTTCTTT. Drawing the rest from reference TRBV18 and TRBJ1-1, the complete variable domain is NAGVMQNPRHLVRRRGQEARLRCSPMKGHSHVYWYRQLPEEGLKFMVYLQKENIIDESGMPKERFSAEFPKEGPSILRIQQVVRGDSAAYFCASSQGQTNTEAFFGQGTRLTVV.

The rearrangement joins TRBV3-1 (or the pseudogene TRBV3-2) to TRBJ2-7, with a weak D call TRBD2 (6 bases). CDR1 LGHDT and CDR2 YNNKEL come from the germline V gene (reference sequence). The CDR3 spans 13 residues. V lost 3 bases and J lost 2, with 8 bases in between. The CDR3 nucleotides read TGTGCCAGCAGCCAGGGGGGAACCTACGAGCAGTACTTC. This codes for CASSQGGTYEQYF.

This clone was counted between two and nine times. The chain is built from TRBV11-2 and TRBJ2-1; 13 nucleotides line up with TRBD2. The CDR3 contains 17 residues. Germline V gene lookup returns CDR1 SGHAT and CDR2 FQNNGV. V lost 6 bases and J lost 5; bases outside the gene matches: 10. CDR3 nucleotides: TGTGCCAGCAGACGAGGACTAGCGGGAGTGGGTCACAATGAGCAGTTCTTC. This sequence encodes CASRRGLAGVGHNEQFF. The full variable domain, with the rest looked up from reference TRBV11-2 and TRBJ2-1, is EAGVAQSPRYKIIEKRQSVAFWCNPISGHATLYWYQQILGQGPKLLIQFQNNGVVDDSQLPKDRFSAERLKGVDSTLKIQPAKLEDSAVYLCASRRGLAGVGHNEQFFGPGTRLTVL.

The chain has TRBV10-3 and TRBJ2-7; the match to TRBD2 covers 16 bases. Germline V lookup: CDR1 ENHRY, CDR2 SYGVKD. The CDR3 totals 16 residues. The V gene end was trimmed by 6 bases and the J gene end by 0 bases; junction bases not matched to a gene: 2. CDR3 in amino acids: CAIRGLAGGSSYEQYF. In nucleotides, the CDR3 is TGTGCCATCAGGGGACTAGCGGGAGGGAGCTCCTACGAGCAGTACTTC.

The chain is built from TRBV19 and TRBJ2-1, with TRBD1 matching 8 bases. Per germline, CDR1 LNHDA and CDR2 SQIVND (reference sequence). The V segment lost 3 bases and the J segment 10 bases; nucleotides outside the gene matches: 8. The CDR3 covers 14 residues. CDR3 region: CASSIGTGRWEQFF. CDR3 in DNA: TGTGCCAGTAGTATTGGGACAGGTAGGTGGGAGCAGTTCTTC.

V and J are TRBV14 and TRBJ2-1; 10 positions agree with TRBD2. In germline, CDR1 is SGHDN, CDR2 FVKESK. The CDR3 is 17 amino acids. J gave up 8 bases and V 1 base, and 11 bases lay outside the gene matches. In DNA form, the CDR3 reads TGTGCCAGCAGCCAAGTTCCAGTAGCGGGAGGTGCTGATGAGCAGTTCTTC. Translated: CASSQVPVAGGADEQFF.

The CDR3 reads CASSLELAGVGEQYF. As DNA, the CDR3 is TGCGCCAGCAGCTTGGAACTAGCGGGAGTAGGTGAGCAGTACTTC. The J gene is TRBJ2-7, the V gene TRBV5-1, with 11 bases matching TRBD2. Trimming at V came to 0 bases and at J to 7 bases, leaving 6 bases not matched to a gene. The CDR3 has 15 amino acids. In germline, CDR1 is SGHRS, CDR2 YFSETQ. The complete variable domain, with remaining parts taken from reference TRBV5-1 and TRBJ2-7, reads KAGVTQTPRYLIKTRGQQVTLSCSPISGHRSVSWYQQTPGQGLQFLFEYFSETQRNKGNFPGRFSGRQFSNSRSEMNVSTLELGDSALYLCASSLELAGVGEQYFGPGTRLTVT.

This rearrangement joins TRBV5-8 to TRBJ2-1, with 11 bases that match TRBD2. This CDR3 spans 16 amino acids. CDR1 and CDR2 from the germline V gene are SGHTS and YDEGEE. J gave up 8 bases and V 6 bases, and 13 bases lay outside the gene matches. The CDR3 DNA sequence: TGTGCCAGCACCCCGGCGTCACTAGCGGGAGTCGATGAGCAGTTCTTC. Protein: CASTPASLAGVDEQFF.

CDR3 protein: CASSPGLGQGIQPQHF. The CDR3 coding sequence is TGTGCCAGCTCACCCGGATTGGGACAGGGGATTCAGCCCCAGCATTTT. This chain links TRBV18 with TRBJ1-5; 10 bases match TRBD1. There are 16 residues in the CDR3. The junction had 8 bases not matched to a gene; V was cut back by 3 bases and J by 6 bases. Germline V gives CDR1 KGHSH, CDR2 LQKENI.

In nucleotides, the CDR3 is TGTGCCAGCAGCGTAGGGCACAGGGGGTTGGAGACCCAGTACTTC. It encodes CASSVGHRGLETQYF. The genes are TRBV9 and TRBJ2-5; 8 bases are a match to TRBD1. V lost 0 bases and J lost 5; bases outside the gene matches: 6. The CDR3 totals 15 residues. CDR1 is SGDLS, CDR2 YYNGEE, per germline.

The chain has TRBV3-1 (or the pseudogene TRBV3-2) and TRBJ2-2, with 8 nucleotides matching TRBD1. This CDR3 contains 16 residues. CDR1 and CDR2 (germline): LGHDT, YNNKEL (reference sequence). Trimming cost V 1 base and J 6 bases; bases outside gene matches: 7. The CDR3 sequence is CASSQGITDRAGELFF. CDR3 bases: TGTGCCAGCAGCCAAGGAATAACGGACAGGGCCGGGGAGCTGTTTTTT.

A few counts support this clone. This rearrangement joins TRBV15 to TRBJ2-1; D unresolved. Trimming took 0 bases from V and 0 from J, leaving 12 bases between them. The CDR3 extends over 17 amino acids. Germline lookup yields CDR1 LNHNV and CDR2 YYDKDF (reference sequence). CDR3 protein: CATSRDLAPSSYNEQFF. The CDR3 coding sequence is TGTGCCACCAGCAGAGATTTAGCCCCCAGCTCCTACAATGAGCAGTTCTTC. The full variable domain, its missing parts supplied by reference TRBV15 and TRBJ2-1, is DAMVIQNPRYQVTQFGKPVTLSCSQTLNHNVMYWYQQKSSQAPKLLFHYYDKDFNNEADTPDNFQSRRPNTSFCFLDIRSPGLGDTAMYLCATSRDLAPSSYNEQFFGPGTRLTVL.